This T cell receptor (beta chain) stems from a study of blood T cell repertoires in COVID-19. Study information: Sources were T cells, B-cell-depleted T cells, or PBMCs; the material itself was cDNA or gDNA.

Sequenced by immunoSEQ multiplex PCR; TCRdb stores in-frame clones only, minus some. The table lists 200,000 or so clones, 82% of them singletons. CDR1 is SGHRS, CDR2 YFSETQ, per germline. V was pared by 0 bases and J by 3 bases, with 10 bases of the junction left unmatched. The CDR3 is made up of 17 amino acids. The source material was peripheral blood. This receptor was taken from a woman aged 25 to 45 with acute or convalescent COVID-19. The J gene is TRBJ1-1, the V gene TRBV5-1, with 8 nucleotides matching TRBD1. The DNA of the CDR3 is TGCGCCAGCAGCTTGGCCTCAGGGGGCCGTGTGGACACTGAAGCTTTCTTT. This gives the protein CASSLASGGRVDTEAFF.